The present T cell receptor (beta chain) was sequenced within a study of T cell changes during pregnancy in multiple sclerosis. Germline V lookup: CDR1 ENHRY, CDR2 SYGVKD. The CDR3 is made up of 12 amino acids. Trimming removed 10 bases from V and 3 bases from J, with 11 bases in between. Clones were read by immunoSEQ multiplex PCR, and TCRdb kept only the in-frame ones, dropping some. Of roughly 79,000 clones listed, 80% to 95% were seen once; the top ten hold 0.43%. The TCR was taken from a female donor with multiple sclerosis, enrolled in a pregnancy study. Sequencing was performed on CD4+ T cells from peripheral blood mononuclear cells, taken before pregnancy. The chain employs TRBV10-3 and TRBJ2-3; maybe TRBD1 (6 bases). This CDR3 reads CATEGETDTQYF. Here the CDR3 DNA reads TGTGCCACCGAGGGGGAGACAGATACGCAGTATTTT.